What follows are 11 T cell receptor beta chains derived from one specimen sequenced in a study of cytomegalovirus exposure and HLA in healthy donors. Amplification used 60 Vbeta primers and 13 Jbeta primers. TCRdb keeps only in-frame clones here, not all; method: immunoSEQ multiplex PCR. The sample has roughly 200,000 clones, roughly 90% seen once. Material for sequencing was PBMCs. The receptors here all came from a woman in her twenties or thirties in good health and CMV-seronegative.

V gene TRBV28 combines with J gene TRBJ1-5; 8 positions agree with TRBD1. The V gene end was trimmed by 5 bases and the J gene end by 5 bases; junction bases not matched to a gene: 5. The CDR3 runs to 14 residues. Looked up from germline, CDR1 is MDHEN and CDR2 is SYDVKM. CDR3 sequence (DNA): TGTGCCAGCAGTCCAGGACAGGGTGATCAGCCCCAGCATTTT. It translates to CASSPGQGDQPQHF.

The chain carries TRBV5-1 and TRBJ1-2; TRBD1 aligns across 8 bases. CDR3 length: 15 residues. Unmatched junction bases numbered 7, after V lost 4 bases and J lost 2 bases. The germline gives CDR1 SGHRS, CDR2 YFSETQ. The CDR3 DNA follows: TGCGCCAGCAGCCTGCGGACAGGGCAAAACTATGGCTACACCTTC. This encodes CASSLRTGQNYGYTF.

This clone has just one count. The J gene is TRBJ2-1, the V gene TRBV5-1; 12 bases fit TRBD2. The germline V gene has CDR1 SGHRS and CDR2 YFSETQ. This CDR3 has 19 amino acids. The J segment lost 0 bases and the V segment lost 0 bases, leaving 7 bases of the junction unmatched. CDR3 residues: CASSLGLAGGIGSYNEQFF. The CDR3 DNA reads as TGCGCCAGCAGCTTGGGCCTAGCGGGAGGGATTGGCTCCTACAATGAGCAGTTCTTC.

The CDR3 loop reads CASTHRGGAETQYF. Written as DNA, the CDR3 is TGTGCCAGCACCCATCGGGGAGGGGCAGAGACCCAGTACTTC. The V and J genes are TRBV28 and TRBJ2-5; 7 bases match TRBD2. Germline trimming cut 7 bases from V and 4 bases from J; bases unmatched to any gene: 9. Germline CDR1 reads MDHEN; CDR2 reads SYDVKM. The CDR3 contains 14 residues.

The chain is built from TRBV9 and TRBJ1-5; perhaps TRBD1 as D (6 bases). The CDR3 is 16 amino acids. The V end was cut by 4 bases, the J end by 2 bases, with 16 bases between. Germline V lookup: CDR1 SGDLS, CDR2 YYNGEE. The CDR3 DNA reads TGTGCCAGCAGCAAGAAAAACAGGGCGGGCAATCAGCCCCAGCATTTT. Protein sequence: CASSKKNRAGNQPQHF. The whole variable domain, remainder taken from reference TRBV9 and TRBJ1-5, is DSGVTQTPKHLITATGQRVTLRCSPRSGDLSVYWYQQSLDQGLQFLIQYYNGEERAKGNILERFSAQQFPDLHSELNLSSLELGDSALYFCASSKKNRAGNQPQHFGDGTRLSIL.

This clone was recorded only once. The J gene is TRBJ2-1, the V gene TRBV5-1; 7 nucleotides line up with TRBD1. Germline V gene lookup returns CDR1 SGHRS and CDR2 YFSETQ. This CDR3 has 16 amino acids. Losses at the gene ends were 0 bases for V and 4 bases for J; bases not matched to a gene: 7. Written as DNA, the CDR3 is TGCGCCAGCAGCTTGGGGGCCGGACAGGAGTACAATGAGCAGTTCTTC. Its translation is CASSLGAGQEYNEQFF.

The rearrangement uses TRBV11-3 and TRBJ2-2; no firm D call. CDR3 length: 14 amino acids. Germline V gives CDR1 SGHNT, CDR2 YENEEA. Trimming left V 5 bases short and J 6 bases short, with 13 bases between. In DNA, the CDR3 is TGTGCCAGCAGCCCCTTTTCGGGTGCCGGGGAGCTGTTTTTT. It is translated as CASSPFSGAGELFF.

The V and J genes are TRBV2 and TRBJ2-3; D possibly corresponds to TRBD2 (5 bases). Trimming cost V 5 bases and J 3 bases, with 12 bases left between them. Germline CDR1 SNHLY, CDR2 FYNNEI. The CDR3 length is 14 residues. The CDR3, as DNA: TGTGCCAGCAGTAACCTAGCCTTAACAGATACGCAGTATTTT. Translated: CASSNLALTDTQYF.

This rearrangement joins TRBV19 to TRBJ2-2; tentatively, D is TRBD2 (5 bases). Germline V CDR1 and CDR2: LNHDA, SQIVND (reference sequence). Deletions cut 4 bases from V and 2 bases from J, with 20 bases between. This CDR3 is 18 amino acids long. The CDR3 DNA is TGTGCCAGTAGTAGAGCCGACTACGGTGCCATAAACACCGGGGAGCTGTTTTTT. Amino acid sequence: CASSRADYGAINTGELFF.

The sample holds one count of this clone. V gene TRBV6-1 combines with J gene TRBJ1-2; D is undetermined. V lost 6 bases to trimming and J lost 3 bases, with 11 bases between them. Per the germline V gene, CDR1 is MNHNS and CDR2 is SASEGT. This CDR3 is 13 amino acids long. In DNA form, the CDR3 reads TGTGCCAGCAGGGAAACAAGTTACTATGGCTACACCTTC. Protein sequence: CASRETSYYGYTF.

V usage is TRBV27 and J usage is TRBJ2-7, with TRBD2 matching over 7 bases. The CDR3 is 14 amino acids. CDR1 is MNHEY, CDR2 SMNVEV, per germline (reference sequence). After removal of 1 base from V and 2 bases from J, the junction contained 2 bases not matched to a gene. The CDR3 sequence: CASSLWGGTYEQYF. In DNA form, the CDR3 reads TGTGCCAGCAGTTTATGGGGGGGGACCTACGAGCAGTACTTC.